This T cell receptor beta chain originates from a study of blood T cell repertoires in COVID-19. Study overall: PBMCs, B-cell-depleted T cells, or T cells provided the cDNA or gDNA that made up the material.

Authors' methods: Amplifying reference gene primers gave estimates of nucleated cell counts. Clones were read by immunoSEQ multiplex PCR, and TCRdb kept only the in-frame ones, dropping some. The DNA was the basis for D and trimming; V, J and clone size are from that table. The table shows 300,000 or so clones, with 70% to 90% occurring only once. V was cut by 6 bases and J by 9 bases, with 12 bases left in between. The CDR3 has 13 amino acids. J is TRBJ1-6 and V is TRBV12-3 or TRBV12-4; D is unresolved. Sequenced input: PBMCs or T cells enriched from blood (not recorded which). The receptor's source is a woman in her thirties who had recovered from COVID-19. The CDR3 spells CASSTLALSPLHF. DNA for the CDR3: TGTGCCAGCAGCACCTTAGCACTTTCACCCCTCCACTTT.